One sample yielded the 18 T cell receptor beta chains listed below, sequenced in a study of cytomegalovirus exposure and HLA in healthy donors. Amplification used 60 Vbeta primers and 13 Jbeta primers. Some clones are missing from TCRdb's copy, which holds only in-frame ones; the method was immunoSEQ multiplex PCR. The sample holds about 140,000 clones, 65% to 80% seen once. Material for sequencing was PBMCs. The receptors were gathered from a male donor in good health and CMV-seropositive.

The CDR3 coding sequence is TGTGCCAGCAGCGAATGGACTAGCGGTTCCTACAATGAGCAGTTCTTC. This encodes CASSEWTSGSYNEQFF. V usage is TRBV2 and J usage is TRBJ2-1; 10 nucleotides align to TRBD2. The ends lost 6 bases at V and 1 base at J; junction bases unmatched: 6. This CDR3 is built from 16 residues. Germline assignment: CDR1 SNHLY and CDR2 FYNNEI.

The chain carries TRBV7-9 and TRBJ2-7, with 7 bases fitting TRBD2. CDR1 SEHNR and CDR2 FQNEAQ come from the germline V gene (reference sequence). V lost 5 bases to trimming and J lost 5 bases; unmatched junction nucleotides: 12. The CDR3 is 15 amino acids. The CDR3 region is CASSPATGTTDEQYF. The DNA for the CDR3 is TGTGCCAGCAGCCCCGCAACCGGGACTACTGACGAGCAGTACTTC.

The rearrangement links TRBV27 to TRBJ1-1; the D gene is possibly TRBD1 (5 bases). Trimming took 2 bases from V and 0 from J, leaving 10 bases between them. This CDR3 spans 15 amino acids. Germline V gene data show CDR1 as MNHEY and CDR2 as SMNVEV (reference sequence). The CDR3 loop is CASSLGNRLNTEAFF. CDR3 DNA sequence: TGTGCCAGCAGTTTAGGGAACAGGCTGAACACTGAAGCTTTCTTT.

The rearrangement joins TRBV2 to TRBJ2-1; no firm D call. The germline gives CDR1 SNHLY, CDR2 FYNNEI. The germline V and J ends were trimmed by 11 bases and 3 bases, with 8 bases remaining between them. The CDR3 covers 11 residues. The CDR3 region is CAGAYYNEQFF. CDR3 nucleotide sequence: TGTGCCGGAGCCTACTACAATGAGCAGTTCTTC. The full variable domain, its missing parts supplied by reference TRBV2 and TRBJ2-1, is EPEVTQTPSHQVTQMGQEVILRCVPISNHLYFYWYRQILGQKVEFLVSFYNNEISEKSEIFDDQFSVERPDGSNFTLKIRSTKLEDSAMYFCAGAYYNEQFFGPGTRLTVL.

In this sample, this clone turned up once. This chain joins TRBV18 and TRBJ1-2, with 7 bases aligning to TRBD1. V lost 3 bases to trimming and J lost 8 bases; unmatched junction nucleotides: 9. CDR3 length: 14 residues. Germline V gene sequence: CDR1 KGHSH, CDR2 LQKENI. CDR3 sequence (DNA): TGTGCCAGCTCACCCGACAGGGAGAGGGACGGCTACACCTTC. It translates to CASSPDRERDGYTF.

The V gene is TRBV7-9, the J gene TRBJ1-2; 9 bases line up with TRBD1. CDR1 and CDR2 from the germline V gene are SEHNR and FQNEAQ (reference sequence). V trimming: 5 bases; J trimming: 7 bases; junction bases outside the gene matches: 5. The CDR3 totals 13 residues. The CDR3 spells CASSMDRGGGYTF. In DNA, the CDR3 is TGTGCCAGCAGCATGGACAGGGGTGGTGGCTACACCTTC. The complete variable domain, with remaining parts taken from reference TRBV7-9 and TRBJ1-2, reads DTGVSQNPRHKITKRGQNVTFRCDPISEHNRLYWYRQTLGQGPEFLTYFQNEAQLEKSRLLSDRFSAERPKGSFSTLEIQRTEQGDSAMYLCASSMDRGGGYTFGSGTRLTVV.

The J gene is TRBJ2-7, the V gene TRBV5-1, with a tentative D call TRBD1 (6 bases). V lost 7 bases and J 5 bases, leaving 19 bases between the germline ends. The CDR3 covers 14 residues. Germline CDR1 is SGHRS and CDR2 is YFSETQ. The CDR3 bases are TGCGCCAGCGCCTCCGGGCAGGGGTTCGACGAGCAGTACTTC. Translated, it gives CASASGQGFDEQYF.

The gene calls are TRBV4-3 and TRBJ2-1, with 7 bases that match TRBD2. Germline V gene data show CDR1 as LGHNA and CDR2 as YSLEER. V gave up 1 base and J gave up 0 bases; unmatched junction bases: 9. The CDR3 contains 18 residues. CDR3: CASSQASPSGSSYNEQFF. Written as DNA, the CDR3 is TGCGCCAGCAGCCAAGCCAGCCCTAGCGGAAGCTCCTACAATGAGCAGTTCTTC.

The chain links TRBV30 to TRBJ2-7; 7 bases line up with TRBD2. Per the germline V gene, CDR1 is GTSNPN and CDR2 is SVGIG (reference sequence). Trimming at V came to 2 bases and at J to 4 bases, leaving 17 bases not matched to a gene. The CDR3 contains 17 residues. The CDR3 sequence is CAWSPRLGTTKEYEQYF. The DNA for the CDR3 is TGTGCCTGGAGTCCACGGTTGGGGACTACCAAGGAGTACGAGCAGTACTTC.

This clone has just a few counts. The J gene is TRBJ2-3, the V gene TRBV28, with D perhaps matching TRBD2 (6 bases). The CDR3 spans 18 residues. V was clipped by 4 bases and J by 4 bases, with 24 bases between them. Germline V gives CDR1 MDHEN, CDR2 SYDVKM. CDR3: CASSSPFTVTGDSDTQYF. For the CDR3, the DNA is TGTGCCAGCAGTTCCCCCTTTACAGTTACGGGAGACTCAGATACGCAGTATTTT. Supplemented by reference TRBV28 and TRBJ2-3, the full variable domain reads DVKVTQSSRYLVKRTGEKVFLECVQDMDHENMFWYRQDPGLGLRLIYFSYDVKMKEKGDIPEGYSVSREKKERFSLILESASTNQTSMYLCASSSPFTVTGDSDTQYFGPGTRLTVL.

This clone was seen a few times. The sample holds other DNA sequences that translate to the same CDR3. This rearrangement joins TRBV5-1 to TRBJ2-1; 9 nucleotides match TRBD1. Per germline, CDR1 SGHRS and CDR2 YFSETQ. This CDR3 is built from 15 residues. Trimming took 4 bases from V and 2 from J; bases not matched to a gene: 4. The CDR3 DNA reads as TGCGCCAGCAGCCTGGGACAGGGAGCCTACAATGAGCAGTTCTTC. Translated, it gives CASSLGQGAYNEQFF.

The J gene is TRBJ1-1, the V gene TRBV10-3; 8 bases fit TRBD1. After removal of 0 bases from V and 3 bases from J, the junction contained 12 bases not matched to a gene. This CDR3 is 18 amino acids long. Germline V gene sequence: CDR1 ENHRY, CDR2 SYGVKD. CDR3 coding DNA: TGTGCCATCAGTGAGTCTGGACAGGGTTTTAAGAAGGACACTGAAGCTTTCTTT. This encodes CAISESGQGFKKDTEAFF.

The chain carries TRBV25-1 and TRBJ2-5; 8 nucleotides align to TRBD1. After removal of 4 bases from V and 1 base from J, the junction contained 2 bases not matched to a gene. The germline V gene encodes CDR1 MGHDK and CDR2 SYGVNS. This CDR3 has 14 amino acids. The CDR3 here is CASSGGTGQETQYF. The CDR3 DNA reads as TGTGCCAGCAGTGGGGGGACAGGCCAAGAGACCCAGTACTTC.

This chain connects TRBV7-9 to TRBJ1-2, with D perhaps TRBD1 (6 bases). The CDR3 sequence is 11 residues long. V was cut by 10 bases and J by 10 bases, with 16 bases left in between. Germline lookup yields CDR1 SEHNR and CDR2 FQNEAQ (reference sequence). The CDR3 region has the DNA TGTGCCACCGAGACAGGCTCGATCTACACCTTC. Its translation: CATETGSIYTF.

The chain links TRBV4-1 to TRBJ2-3, with 12 positions matching TRBD2. V gave up 1 base and J gave up 8 bases; unmatched junction bases: 10. The germline V gene has CDR1 MGHRA and CDR2 YSYEKL. This CDR3 is 17 amino acids long. This chain's CDR3 is CASSQAHRTSGAGTQYF. The CDR3 nucleotides are TGCGCCAGCAGCCAAGCGCACCGGACTAGCGGGGCTGGTACGCAGTATTTT.

The CDR3 region is CASSSPRQALFQPGEQFF. In nucleotides, the CDR3 is TGCGCCAGCAGCTCCCCTCGACAGGCCCTATTTCAGCCGGGTGAGCAGTTCTTC. The chain couples TRBV5-1 to TRBJ2-1; possible D gene TRBD1, 6 bases. V lost 3 bases and J 9 bases, leaving 28 bases between the germline ends. The CDR3 spans 18 residues. Germline V gives CDR1 SGHRS, CDR2 YFSETQ.

Worth noting for this clone: An end of the junction differs from the germline gene, which may be a read error. The J gene is TRBJ1-2, the V gene TRBV7-9; D ambiguous. The CDR3 has 12 residues. CDR1 and CDR2 from the germline V gene are SEHNR and FQNEAQ (reference sequence). The CDR3 loop is CSSSLRDYGYTF. The CDR3 region has the DNA TGTTCCAGCAGCTTACGAGATTATGGCTACACCTTC.

This chain joins TRBV4-1 and TRBJ1-3, with D possibly being TRBD1 (5 bases). The V gene lost 1 base and the J gene lost 2 bases, with 9 bases spanning the gap. The CDR3 has 15 residues. From germline, CDR1 is MGHRA and CDR2 YSYEKL. This CDR3 reads CASSQGLGAGNTIYF. The CDR3 DNA reads as TGCGCCAGCAGCCAAGGGTTAGGGGCTGGAAACACCATATATTTT.